The clone carrying this T cell receptor beta chain was found a few times. Its antigen is undetermined. The sample is drawn from a study of cytomegalovirus exposure and HLA in healthy donors. The overall study: Of all 400 or so donors who were genotyped, about 84% belonged to the Caucasian-associated ancestry cluster. Findings and limits, study-wide: Reported findings show TCR beta sequences accurately forecast HLA-A and HLA-B alleles in most subjects. Common viral pathogens seemed, in a later analysis, to connect with several of the most significant clusters. Whilst most TCR sequences proved rare, a subset of public TCRs occurred across many donors.

The primer mix had 60 Vbeta and 13 Jbeta primers. Here immunoSEQ multiplex PCR was the method, and the copy in TCRdb shows in-frame clones only, minus some. The sample has 120,000 or so clones, about 16% seen once; the top ten hold 1.5% to 2%. In germline, CDR1 is GTSNPN, CDR2 SVGIG (reference sequence). There are 17 residues in the CDR3. Germline trimming cut 0 bases from V and 1 base from J; bases unmatched to any gene: 5. Material for sequencing was PBMCs. The TCR comes from a woman aged 18 to 35 in good health and CMV-seronegative. This chain joins TRBV30 and TRBJ2-3, with 12 bases that match TRBD2. As DNA, the CDR3 is TGTGCCTGGAGTGTACCCAGACTAGCGGGGGGCACAGATACGCAGTATTTT. It specifies CAWSVPRLAGGTDTQYF.